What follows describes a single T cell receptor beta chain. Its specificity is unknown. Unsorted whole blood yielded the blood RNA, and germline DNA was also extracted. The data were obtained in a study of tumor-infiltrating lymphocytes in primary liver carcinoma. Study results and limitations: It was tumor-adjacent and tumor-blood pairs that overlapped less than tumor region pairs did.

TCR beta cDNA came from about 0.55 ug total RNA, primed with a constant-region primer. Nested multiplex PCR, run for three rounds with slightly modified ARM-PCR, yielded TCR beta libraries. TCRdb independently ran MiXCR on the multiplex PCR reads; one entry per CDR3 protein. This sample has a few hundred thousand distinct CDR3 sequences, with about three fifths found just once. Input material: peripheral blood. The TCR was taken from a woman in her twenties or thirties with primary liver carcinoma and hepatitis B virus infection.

CDR3 sequence reads: CASSLRLAGDYGQFF. The CDR3 bases are TGTGCCAGCAGCTTAAGACTAGCGGGAGATTATGGACAGTTCTTC. The V call is TRBV11-2, the J call TRBJ2-1; TRBD2 matches 12 bases. Unmatched junction bases numbered 9, after V lost 2 bases and J lost 13 bases. The CDR3 contains 15 residues. Germline V gene lookup returns CDR1 SGHAT and CDR2 FQNNGV.